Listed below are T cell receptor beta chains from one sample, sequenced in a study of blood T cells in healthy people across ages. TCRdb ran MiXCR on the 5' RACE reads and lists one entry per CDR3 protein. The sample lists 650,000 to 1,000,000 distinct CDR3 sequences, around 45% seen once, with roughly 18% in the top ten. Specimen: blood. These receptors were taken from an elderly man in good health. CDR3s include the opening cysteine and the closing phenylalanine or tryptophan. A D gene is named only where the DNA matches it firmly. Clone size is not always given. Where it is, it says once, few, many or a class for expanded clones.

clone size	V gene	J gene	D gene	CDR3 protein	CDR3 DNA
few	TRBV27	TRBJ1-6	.	CASSLFGRNSYNSPLHF	TGTGCCAGCAGTTTATTCGGACGAAACTCCTATAATTCACCCCTCCACTTT
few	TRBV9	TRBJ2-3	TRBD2	CASSVGLAGEFTDTQYF	TGTGCCAGCAGCGTAGGACTAGCGGGGGAGTTCACAGATACGCAGTATTTT
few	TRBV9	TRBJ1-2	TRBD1	CASSPRDRGYGYTF	TGTGCCAGCAGCCCACGGGACAGAGGTTATGGCTACACCTTC
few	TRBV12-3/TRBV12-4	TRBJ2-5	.	CASKNYADPGGETQYF	TGTGCCAGCAAGAATTATGCGGATCCTGGAGGGGAGACCCAGTACTTC
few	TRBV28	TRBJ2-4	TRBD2	CASSFYRDYKNIQYF	TGTGCCAGCAGTTTTTACCGGGACTACAAAAACATTCAGTACTTC
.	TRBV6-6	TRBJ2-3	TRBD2	CASSYFGAGRDTQYF	TGTGCCAGCAGTTATTTCGGAGCGGGGCGGGACACGCAGTATTTT
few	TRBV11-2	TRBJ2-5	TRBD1	CATGQGRDEQYF	TGTGCCACGGGACAGGGGAGGGATGAGCAGTACTTC
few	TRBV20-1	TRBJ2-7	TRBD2	CSARRGPGAGVDEQYF	TGCAGTGCTAGGAGAGGGCCCGGGGCGGGAGTAGACGAGCAGTACTTC
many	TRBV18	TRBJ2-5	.	CASSPRQLGETQYF	TGTGCCAGCTCACCCCGTCAGCTGGGTGAGACCCAGTACTTC
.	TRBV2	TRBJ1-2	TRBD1	CASSPTTGGYNGYTF	TGTGCCAGCAGTCCTACGACAGGGGGCTATAATGGCTACACCTTC
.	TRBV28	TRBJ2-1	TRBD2	CASSLLGRDEQFF	TGTGCCAGCAGTCTTCTAGGGAGGGATGAGCAGTTCTTC
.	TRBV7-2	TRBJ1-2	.	CASSLAPGDNYGYTF	TGTGCCAGCAGCTTAGCACCCGGGGACAACTATGGCTACACCTTC
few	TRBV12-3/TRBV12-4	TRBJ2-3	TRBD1	CASSSQGNWYTDTQYF	TGTGCCAGCAGTTCACAGGGGAATTGGTACACAGATACGCAGTATTTT
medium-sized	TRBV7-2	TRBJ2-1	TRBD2	CASSLDPGGTYNEQFF	TGTGCCAGCAGCTTAGATCCGGGAGGGACGTACAATGAGCAGTTCTTC
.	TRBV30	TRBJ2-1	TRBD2	CAWTMGGAGDNERFF	TGTGCCTGGACCATGGGGGGAGCGGGAGACAATGAGCGGTTCTTC
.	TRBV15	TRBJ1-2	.	CATSRDRGGFSYGYTF	TGTGCCACCAGCAGAGATCGAGGGGGTTTTTCCTATGGCTACACCTTC
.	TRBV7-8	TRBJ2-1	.	CASSPLSNYNEQFF	TGTGCCAGCAGCCCCTTGTCCAATTACAATGAGCAGTTCTTC
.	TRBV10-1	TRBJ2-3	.	CASSEAAGTDTQYF	TGCGCCAGCAGTGAGGCGGCAGGCACAGATACGCAGTATTTT
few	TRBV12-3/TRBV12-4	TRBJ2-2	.	CASTLAFGVPGELFF	TGTGCCAGCACCCTGGCCTTCGGGGTCCCCGGGGAGCTGTTTTTT
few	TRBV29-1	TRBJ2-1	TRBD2	CSVEARGRGNEQFF	TGCAGCGTTGAAGCTCGCGGGAGGGGCAATGAGCAGTTCTTC
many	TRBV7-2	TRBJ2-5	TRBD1	CASSPRQGAATQYF	TGTGCCAGCAGCCCCCGACAGGGGGCGGCGACCCAGTACTTC
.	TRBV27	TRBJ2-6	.	CASSLSMTSGANVLTF	TGTGCCAGCAGTTTATCGATGACCTCTGGGGCCAACGTCCTGACTTTC
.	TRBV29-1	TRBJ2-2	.	CSVVWGPGGTGELFF	TGCAGCGTGGTATGGGGGCCCGGGGGCACCGGGGAGCTGTTTTTT
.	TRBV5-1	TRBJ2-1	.	CASRPAGTRRTEYNEQFF	TGCGCCAGCAGACCGGCCGGGACAAGGAGGACGGAGTACAATGAGCAGTTCTTC
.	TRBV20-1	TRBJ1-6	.	CSARDKISVSPLHF	TGCAGTGCTAGAGATAAAATTTCGGTGTCACCCCTCCACTTT
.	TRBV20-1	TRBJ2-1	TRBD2	CSARDSTSGVPRGSYNEQFF	TGCAGTGCTAGAGATTCGACTAGCGGGGTCCCCCGGGGCTCCTACAATGAGCAGTTCTTC
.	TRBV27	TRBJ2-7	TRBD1	CASSHITGTGGSAYNEQYF	TGTGCCAGCAGCCATATAACTGGGACAGGGGGATCCGCCTACAATGAGCAGTACTTC
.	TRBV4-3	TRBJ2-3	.	CASSQDGIDGTDTQYF	TGCGCCAGCAGCCAAGATGGGATAGACGGCACAGATACGCAGTATTTT
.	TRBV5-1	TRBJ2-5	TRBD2	CASSSNIAGEGTQYF	TGCGCCAGCAGCTCCAACATAGCGGGAGAAGGGACCCAGTACTTC
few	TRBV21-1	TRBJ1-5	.	CASVEGLTQPQHF	TGTGCCAGCGTAGAGGGGCTCACTCAGCCCCAGCATTTT